The T cell receptor (beta chain) described here comes from a study of T cell responses to AZD1222 COVID-19 vaccine. As for the study in general: The analysis combined second doses at about 4 or about 12 weeks.

The assay was immunoSEQ multiplex PCR, and TCRdb's table has in-frame clones only and misses some. The sample holds around 120,000 clones; 92% are singletons and the top ten take 13% to 15%. A remark on this clone: Its antigen remains unknown.

CDR1 is MDHEN, CDR2 SYDVKM, per germline. The CDR3 is 16 amino acids. Trimming cost V 5 bases and J 3 bases, with 19 bases left between them. Findings of the study overall: With two AZD1222 doses given, Spike-specific TCR breadth and depth both rose. It was only after the peak T cell response that any repertoires were sampled.

The TCR comes from an adult in good health. The sample here was peripheral blood, taken on day 0 of AZD1222 vaccination. The rearrangement links TRBV28 to TRBJ1-1; the D gene is possibly TRBD1 (6 bases). The CDR3 loop is CASSPWGRGLYTEAFF. The CDR3 nucleotides are TGTGCCAGCAGTCCATGGGGGCGGGGTTTGTACACTGAAGCTTTCTTT. The full variable domain, with the rest looked up from reference TRBV28 and TRBJ1-1, is DVKVTQSSRYLVKRTGEKVFLECVQDMDHENMFWYRQDPGLGLRLIYFSYDVKMKEKGDIPEGYSVSREKKERFSLILESASTNQTSMYLCASSPWGRGLYTEAFFGQGTRLTVV.